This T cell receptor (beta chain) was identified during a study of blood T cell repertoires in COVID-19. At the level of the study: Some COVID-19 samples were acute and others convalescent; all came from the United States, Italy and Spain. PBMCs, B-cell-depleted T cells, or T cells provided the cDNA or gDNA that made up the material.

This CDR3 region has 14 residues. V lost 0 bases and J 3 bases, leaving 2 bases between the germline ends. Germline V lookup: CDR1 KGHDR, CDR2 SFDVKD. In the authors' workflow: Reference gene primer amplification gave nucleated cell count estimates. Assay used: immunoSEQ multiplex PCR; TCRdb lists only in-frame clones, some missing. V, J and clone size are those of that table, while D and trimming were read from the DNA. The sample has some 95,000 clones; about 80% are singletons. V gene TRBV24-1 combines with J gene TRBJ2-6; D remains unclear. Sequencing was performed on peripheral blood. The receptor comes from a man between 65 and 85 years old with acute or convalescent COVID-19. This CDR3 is CATSDLYGANVLTF. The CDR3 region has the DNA TGTGCCACCAGTGATTTGTATGGGGCCAACGTCCTGACTTTC.